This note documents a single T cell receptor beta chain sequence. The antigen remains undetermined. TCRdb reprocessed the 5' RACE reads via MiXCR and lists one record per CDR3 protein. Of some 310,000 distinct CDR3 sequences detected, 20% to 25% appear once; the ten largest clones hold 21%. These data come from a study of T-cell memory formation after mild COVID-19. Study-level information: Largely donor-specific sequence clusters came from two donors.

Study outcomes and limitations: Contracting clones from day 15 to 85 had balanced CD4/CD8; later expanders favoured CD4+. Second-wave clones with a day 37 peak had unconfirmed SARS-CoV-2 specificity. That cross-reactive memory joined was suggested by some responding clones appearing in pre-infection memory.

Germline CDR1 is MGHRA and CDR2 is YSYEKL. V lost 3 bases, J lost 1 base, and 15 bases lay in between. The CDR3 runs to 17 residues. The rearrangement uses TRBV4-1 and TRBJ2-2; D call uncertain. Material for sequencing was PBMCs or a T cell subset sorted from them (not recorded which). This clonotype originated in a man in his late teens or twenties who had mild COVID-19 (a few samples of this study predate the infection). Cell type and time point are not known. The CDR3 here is CASSHKSAGGNTGELFF. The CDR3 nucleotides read TGCGCCAGCAGCCACAAGTCGGCAGGCGGGAACACCGGGGAGCTGTTTTTT.